This is a list of T cell receptor beta chains from one sample in a study of blood T cell repertoires in COVID-19. Measured with immunoSEQ multiplex PCR; TCRdb has only the in-frame clones, and not every one. This table has approximately 300,000 clones, about 93% appearing once. The sequenced sample was peripheral blood. The receptors were gathered from a woman aged 25-40 years with COVID-19, enrolled during active disease. CDR3s include the opening cysteine and the closing phenylalanine or tryptophan. The D gene is left open where the match is weak. The listing skips clone size in some rows; elsewhere it reads once, few, many or a size class.

v_gene: TRBV19
d_gene: -
abundance: -
j_gene: TRBJ1-5
CDR3nt: TGTGCCAGTAGTGACACACGGAATCAGCCCCAGCATTTT
CDR3aa: CASSDTRNQPQHF

v_gene: TRBV3-1/TRBV3-2
d_gene: TRBD2
abundance: -
j_gene: TRBJ2-2
CDR3nt: TGTGCCAGCAGCCAAGATCTCGGACTAGGTGACATCGGGGAGCTGTTTTTT
CDR3aa: CASSQDLGLGDIGELFF

v_gene: TRBV11-2
d_gene: TRBD1
abundance: once
j_gene: TRBJ1-1
CDR3nt: TGTGCCAGCAGCTTAACTTCAAGGACAGGGTTCACTGAAGCTTTCTTT
CDR3aa: CASSLTSRTGFTEAFF

v_gene: TRBV2
d_gene: -
abundance: once
j_gene: TRBJ2-7
CDR3nt: TGTGCCAGCAGTGAAAGCAGGGCCTACGAGCAGTACTTC
CDR3aa: CASSESRAYEQYF

v_gene: TRBV5-1
d_gene: -
abundance: -
j_gene: TRBJ1-2
CDR3nt: TGCGCCAGCAGCTTGGAAGGCCTAGCTAACTATGGCTACACCTTC
CDR3aa: CASSLEGLANYGYTF

v_gene: TRBV30
d_gene: -
abundance: -
j_gene: TRBJ1-2
CDR3nt: TGTGCCTGGAGTGGCCGGGGGGCCAGTTTCTATGGCTACACCTTC
CDR3aa: CAWSGRGASFYGYTF

v_gene: TRBV5-6
d_gene: TRBD1
abundance: -
j_gene: TRBJ1-2
CDR3nt: TGTGCCAGCAGCTTGAAGGGGGCAAGATATGGCTACACCTTC
CDR3aa: CASSLKGARYGYTF

v_gene: TRBV6-2/TRBV6-3
d_gene: -
abundance: -
j_gene: TRBJ2-1
CDR3nt: TGTGCCAGCAGCAGCGCCATCGAGCAGTTCTTC
CDR3aa: CASSSAIEQFF

v_gene: TRBV7-9
d_gene: -
abundance: few
j_gene: TRBJ2-7
CDR3nt: TGTGCCAGCAGCCCTACTCAGAGGGACGAGCAGTACTTC
CDR3aa: CASSPTQRDEQYF

v_gene: TRBV7-6
d_gene: TRBD2
abundance: -
j_gene: TRBJ2-7
CDR3nt: TGTGCCAGCAGCTTGGGGCAGGGGGGACTAGCCAGCTACGAGCAGTACTTC
CDR3aa: CASSLGQGGLASYEQYF

v_gene: TRBV19
d_gene: TRBD2
abundance: -
j_gene: TRBJ2-7
CDR3nt: TGTGCCAGTAGTATAGGTGGGACTAGAGTACCCGAGCAGTACTTC
CDR3aa: CASSIGGTRVPEQYF

v_gene: TRBV5-1
d_gene: TRBD1
abundance: once
j_gene: TRBJ1-2
CDR3nt: TGCGCCAGCAGCTCGTTGACAGGGAATACGGATGGCTACACCTTC
CDR3aa: CASSSLTGNTDGYTF

v_gene: TRBV5-8
d_gene: TRBD2
abundance: -
j_gene: TRBJ2-1
CDR3nt: TGTGCCAGCAGCTTGGAGGGGACTAGCGGGTACTCCTACAATGAGCAGTTCTTC
CDR3aa: CASSLEGTSGYSYNEQFF

v_gene: TRBV5-6
d_gene: -
abundance: -
j_gene: TRBJ2-7
CDR3nt: TGTGCCAGCAGCTTGGGAGGAGGGTGGGAGCAGTACTTC
CDR3aa: CASSLGGGWEQYF

v_gene: TRBV9
d_gene: -
abundance: -
j_gene: TRBJ1-2
CDR3nt: TGTGCCAGCAGCGTAGCTTGGGACACCACTAACTATGGCTACACCTTC
CDR3aa: CASSVAWDTTNYGYTF

v_gene: TRBV28
d_gene: -
abundance: once
j_gene: TRBJ1-4
CDR3nt: TGTGCCAGCAGGACCCGGAGGGTTAATGAAAAACTGTTTTTT
CDR3aa: CASRTRRVNEKLFF

v_gene: TRBV11-2
d_gene: TRBD1
abundance: once
j_gene: TRBJ2-7
CDR3nt: TGTGCCAGCAGCTGGACAGGGGACTCCGGCGAGCAGTACTTC
CDR3aa: CASSWTGDSGEQYF